This T cell receptor beta chain was captured by sequencing in a study of blood T cell repertoires in COVID-19. This clone came up once. Assay used: immunoSEQ multiplex PCR; TCRdb lists only in-frame clones, some missing. The sample consists of roughly 460,000 clones, over 85% of them appearing once. Sample: peripheral blood. The sequence derives from a man younger than 35 with COVID-19, enrolled during active disease.

The CDR3 reads CASNKAGSIGSYEQYF. The CDR3 nucleotides read TGCGCCAGCAATAAGGCAGGGTCGATTGGCTCCTACGAGCAGTACTTC. This chain links TRBV23-1 with TRBJ2-7; maybe TRBD1 (5 bases). TRBV23-1 belongs to the ORF category, with a function that is uncertain. Trimming left V 7 bases short and J 0 bases short, with 19 bases between. The CDR3 sequence is 16 residues long.